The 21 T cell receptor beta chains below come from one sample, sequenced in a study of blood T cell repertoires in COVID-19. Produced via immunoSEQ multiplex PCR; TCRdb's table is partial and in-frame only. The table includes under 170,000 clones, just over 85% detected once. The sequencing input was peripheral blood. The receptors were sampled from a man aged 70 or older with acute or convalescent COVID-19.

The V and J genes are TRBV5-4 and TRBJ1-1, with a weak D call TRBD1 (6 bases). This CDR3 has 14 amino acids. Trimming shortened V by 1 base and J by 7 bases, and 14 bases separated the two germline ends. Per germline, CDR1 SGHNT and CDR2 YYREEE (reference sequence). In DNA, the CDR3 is TGTGCCAGCAGCTTGAGGGGGGGGACAAATGAAGCTTTCTTT. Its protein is CASSLRGGTNEAFF.

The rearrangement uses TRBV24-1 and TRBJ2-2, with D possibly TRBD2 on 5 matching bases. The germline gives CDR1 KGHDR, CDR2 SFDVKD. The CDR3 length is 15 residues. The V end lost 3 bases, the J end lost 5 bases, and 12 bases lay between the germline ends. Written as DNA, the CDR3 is TGTGCCACCAGTGATGACTACTCAGATACCGGGGAGCTGTTTTTT. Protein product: CATSDDYSDTGELFF.

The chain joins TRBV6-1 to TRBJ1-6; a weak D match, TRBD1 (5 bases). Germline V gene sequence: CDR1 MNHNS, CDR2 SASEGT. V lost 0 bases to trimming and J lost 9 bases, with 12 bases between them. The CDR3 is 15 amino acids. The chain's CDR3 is CASSEAGRGGSPLHF. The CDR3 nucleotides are TGTGCCAGCAGTGAAGCGGGTAGGGGCGGTTCACCCCTCCACTTT.

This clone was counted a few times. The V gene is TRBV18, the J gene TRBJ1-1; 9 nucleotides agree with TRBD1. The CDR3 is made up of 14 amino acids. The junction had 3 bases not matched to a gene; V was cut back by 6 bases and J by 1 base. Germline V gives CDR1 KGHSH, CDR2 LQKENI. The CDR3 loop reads CASSRTGANTEAFF. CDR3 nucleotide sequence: TGTGCCAGCTCCCGGACAGGGGCGAACACTGAAGCTTTCTTT.

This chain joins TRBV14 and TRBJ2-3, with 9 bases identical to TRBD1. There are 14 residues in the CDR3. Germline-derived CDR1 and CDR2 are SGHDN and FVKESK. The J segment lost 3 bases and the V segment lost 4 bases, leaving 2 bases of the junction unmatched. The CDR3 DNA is TGTGCCAGCAGCCGGGACAGGGTAACAGATACGCAGTATTTT. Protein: CASSRDRVTDTQYF.

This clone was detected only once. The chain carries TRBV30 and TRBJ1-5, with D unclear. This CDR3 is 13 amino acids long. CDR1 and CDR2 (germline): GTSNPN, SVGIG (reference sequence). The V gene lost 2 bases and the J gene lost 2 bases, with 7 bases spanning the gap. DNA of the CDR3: TGTGCCTGGAGTAGCCAGGGCAATCAGCCCCAGCATTTT. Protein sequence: CAWSSQGNQPQHF. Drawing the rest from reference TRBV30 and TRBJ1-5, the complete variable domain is SQTIHQWPATLVQPVGSPLSLECTVEGTSNPNLYWYRQAAGRGLQLLFYSVGIGQISSEVPQNLSASRPQDRQFILSSKKLLLSDSGFYLCAWSSQGNQPQHFGDGTRLSIL.

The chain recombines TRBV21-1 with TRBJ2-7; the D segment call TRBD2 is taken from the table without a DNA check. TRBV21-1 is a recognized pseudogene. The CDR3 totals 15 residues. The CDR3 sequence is CASSKVVSGDYEQYF. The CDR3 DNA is TGTGCCAGCAGCAAAGTGGTTAGCGGGGACTACGAGCAGTACTTC.

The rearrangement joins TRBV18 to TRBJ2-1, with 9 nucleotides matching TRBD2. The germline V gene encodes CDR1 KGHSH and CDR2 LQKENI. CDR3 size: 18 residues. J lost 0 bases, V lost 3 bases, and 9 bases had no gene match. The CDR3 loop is CASSPGSTSGSSYNEQFF. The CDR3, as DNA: TGTGCCAGCTCACCTGGATCGACTAGCGGATCCTCCTACAATGAGCAGTTCTTC.

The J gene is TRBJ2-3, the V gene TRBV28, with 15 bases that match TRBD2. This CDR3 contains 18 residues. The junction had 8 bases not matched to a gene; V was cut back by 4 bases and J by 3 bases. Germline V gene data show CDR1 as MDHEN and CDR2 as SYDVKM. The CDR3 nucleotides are TGTGCCAGCAGTTACCCTGGGGGACTAGCGGGAGGAACAGATACGCAGTATTTT. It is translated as CASSYPGGLAGGTDTQYF.

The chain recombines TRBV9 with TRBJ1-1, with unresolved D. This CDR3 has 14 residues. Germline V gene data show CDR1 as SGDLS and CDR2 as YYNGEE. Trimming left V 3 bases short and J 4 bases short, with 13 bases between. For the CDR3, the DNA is TGTGCCAGCAGCGCTACACCGGGGTTCACTGAAGCTTTCTTT. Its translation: CASSATPGFTEAFF.

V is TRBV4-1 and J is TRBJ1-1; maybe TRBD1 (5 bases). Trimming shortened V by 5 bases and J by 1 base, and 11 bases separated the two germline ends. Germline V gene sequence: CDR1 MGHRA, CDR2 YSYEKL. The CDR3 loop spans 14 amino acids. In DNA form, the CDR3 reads TGCGCCAGCAGCGGAAACAGGCAGAACACTGAAGCTTTCTTT. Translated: CASSGNRQNTEAFF.

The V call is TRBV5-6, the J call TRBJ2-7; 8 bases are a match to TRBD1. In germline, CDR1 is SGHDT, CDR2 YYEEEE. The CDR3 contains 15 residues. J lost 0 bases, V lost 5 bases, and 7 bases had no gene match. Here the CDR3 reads CASRGGQESSYEQYF. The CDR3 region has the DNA TGTGCCAGCAGGGGGGGACAGGAAAGCTCCTACGAGCAGTACTTC.

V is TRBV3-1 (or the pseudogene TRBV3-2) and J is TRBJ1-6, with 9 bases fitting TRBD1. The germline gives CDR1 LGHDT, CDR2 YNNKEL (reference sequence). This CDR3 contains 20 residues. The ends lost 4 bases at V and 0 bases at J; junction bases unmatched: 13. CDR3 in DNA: TGTGCCAGCAGCCCCCGGCCTGGGACAGGGCCTAGCTCCTATAATTCACCCCTCCACTTT. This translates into CASSPRPGTGPSSYNSPLHF.

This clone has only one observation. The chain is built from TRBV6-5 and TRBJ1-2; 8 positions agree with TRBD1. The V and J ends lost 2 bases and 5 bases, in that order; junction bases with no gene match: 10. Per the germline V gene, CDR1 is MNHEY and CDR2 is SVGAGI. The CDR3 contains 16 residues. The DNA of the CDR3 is TGTGCCAGCAGTTACAGGGGGACAGGAATCGATTATGGCTACACCTTC. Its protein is CASSYRGTGIDYGYTF.

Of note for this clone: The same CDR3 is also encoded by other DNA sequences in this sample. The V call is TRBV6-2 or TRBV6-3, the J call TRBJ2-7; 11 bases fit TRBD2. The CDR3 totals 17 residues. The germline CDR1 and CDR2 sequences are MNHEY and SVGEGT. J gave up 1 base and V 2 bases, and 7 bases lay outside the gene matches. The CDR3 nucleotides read TGTGCCAGCAGTTACGGGCTAGCGGGAGGTCTTTCCTACGAGCAGTACTTC. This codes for CASSYGLAGGLSYEQYF.

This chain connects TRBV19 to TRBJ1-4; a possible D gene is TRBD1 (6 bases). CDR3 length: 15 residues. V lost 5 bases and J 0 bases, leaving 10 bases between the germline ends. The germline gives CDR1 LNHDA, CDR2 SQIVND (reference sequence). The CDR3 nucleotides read TGTGCCAGTAGTCCAACAGGGACAACTAATGAAAAACTGTTTTTT. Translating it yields CASSPTGTTNEKLFF.

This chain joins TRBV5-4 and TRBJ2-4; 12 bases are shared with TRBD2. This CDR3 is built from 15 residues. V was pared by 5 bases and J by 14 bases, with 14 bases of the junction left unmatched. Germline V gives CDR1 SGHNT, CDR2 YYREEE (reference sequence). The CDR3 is CASSDGLAGSIFEYF. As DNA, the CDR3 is TGTGCCAGCAGTGACGGACTAGCGGGGTCCATTTTTGAGTACTTC.

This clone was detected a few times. Written as DNA, the CDR3 is TGTGCCAGTAGTATAGAAACGGGAAAGGGAGATACGCAGTATTTT. It codes for CASSIETGKGDTQYF. The rearrangement uses TRBV19 and TRBJ2-3; possibly TRBD2 for D (5 bases). The CDR3 contains 15 residues. Between the trimmed V and J ends, which lost 0 bases and 5 bases, there was a span of 12 bases. Germline values: CDR1 LNHDA, CDR2 SQIVND (reference sequence).

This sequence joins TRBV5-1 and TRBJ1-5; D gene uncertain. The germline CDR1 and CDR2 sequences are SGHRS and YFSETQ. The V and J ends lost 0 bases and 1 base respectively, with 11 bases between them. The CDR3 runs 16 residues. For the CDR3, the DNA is TGCGCCAGCAGCTTGGGGCCAGTTTCAAGCAATCAGCCCCAGCATTTT. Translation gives CASSLGPVSSNQPQHF.

The DNA of the CDR3 is TGTGCCAGCAGCCCTGCCCCGGGCGGGGTTGGCGACGAGCAGTACTTC. Its protein product is CASSPAPGGVGDEQYF. The rearrangement links TRBV3-1 (or the pseudogene TRBV3-2) to TRBJ2-7, with D possibly matching TRBD2 (6 bases). The CDR3 runs 16 residues. Between the trimmed V and J ends, which lost 4 bases and 5 bases, there was a span of 21 bases. CDR1 and CDR2 (germline): LGHDT, YNNKEL (reference sequence).

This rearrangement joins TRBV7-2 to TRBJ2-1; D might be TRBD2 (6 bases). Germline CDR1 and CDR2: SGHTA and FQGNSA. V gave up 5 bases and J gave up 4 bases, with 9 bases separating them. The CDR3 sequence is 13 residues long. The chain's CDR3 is CASSPGTYNEQFF. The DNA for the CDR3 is TGTGCCAGCAGCCCAGGGACTTACAATGAGCAGTTCTTC.